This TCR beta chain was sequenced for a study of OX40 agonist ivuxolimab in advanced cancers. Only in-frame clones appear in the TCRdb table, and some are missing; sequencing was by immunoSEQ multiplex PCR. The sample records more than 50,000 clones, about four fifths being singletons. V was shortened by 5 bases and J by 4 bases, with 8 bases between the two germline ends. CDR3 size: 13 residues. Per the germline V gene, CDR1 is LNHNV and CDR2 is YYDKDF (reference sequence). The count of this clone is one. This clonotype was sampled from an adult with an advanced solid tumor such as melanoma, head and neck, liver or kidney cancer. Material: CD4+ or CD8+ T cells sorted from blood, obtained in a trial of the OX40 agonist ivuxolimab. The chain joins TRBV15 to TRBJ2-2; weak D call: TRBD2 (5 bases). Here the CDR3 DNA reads TGTGCCACCAGCCTGGGAGTCACCGGGGAGCTGTTTTTT. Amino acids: CATSLGVTGELFF.